This entry lists 11 T cell receptor beta chains sequenced from one sample in a study of cytomegalovirus exposure and HLA in healthy donors. Both 60 Vbeta primers and 13 Jbeta primers went into the PCR. The protocol was immunoSEQ multiplex PCR, while the TCRdb copy is restricted to in-frame clones and leaves out a portion. The sample has approximately 110,000 clones, approximately 78% seen once. Sequenced material: PBMCs. The receptors here all came from a woman between 40 and 50 years old in good health and CMV-seropositive.

This clone was counted a few times. The chain joins TRBV21-1 to TRBJ1-5. TRBV21-1 is a documented pseudogene. CDR3 size: 14 residues. This CDR3 reads CASRRGGSNQPQHF. Written as DNA, the CDR3 is TGTGCCAGCAGAAGGGGGGGTAGCAATCAGCCCCAGCATTTT.

The V gene is TRBV27, the J gene TRBJ2-5, with D maybe TRBD1 (6 bases). V lost 2 bases and J lost 0, with 7 bases in between. The CDR3 is 14 residues long. CDR1 is MNHEY and CDR2 is SMNVEV in the germline V gene (reference sequence). The CDR3: CASSLDRYQETQYF. The CDR3 region has the DNA TGTGCCAGCAGTTTAGACAGGTACCAAGAGACCCAGTACTTC.

This clone appeared a few times. This rearrangement joins TRBV5-1 to TRBJ2-4; 9 bases agree with TRBD1. Germline V gene sequence: CDR1 SGHRS, CDR2 YFSETQ. Trimming took 3 bases from V and 7 from J; bases not matched to a gene: 8. CDR3 length equals 15 residues. This chain's CDR3 is CASSWADRGVNIQYF. For the CDR3, the DNA is TGCGCCAGCAGCTGGGCGGACAGGGGTGTGAACATTCAGTACTTC.

V is TRBV9 and J is TRBJ1-1, with D maybe TRBD1 (6 bases). V was trimmed by 0 bases and J by 5 bases, leaving 11 bases between them. CDR3 size: 14 residues. Germline V gives CDR1 SGDLS, CDR2 YYNGEE. The CDR3 loop reads CASSVESGVTEAFF. As DNA, the CDR3 is TGTGCCAGCAGCGTAGAATCAGGGGTAACTGAAGCTTTCTTT.

This clone was counted only a few times. This chain links TRBV5-6 with TRBJ1-4; D gene uncertain. Trimming removed 1 base at V and 4 bases at J, with 5 bases between. The CDR3 is 13 amino acids. Germline CDR1 SGHDT, CDR2 YYEEEE. The chain's CDR3 is CASSLTFNEKLFF. Written as DNA, the CDR3 is TGTGCCAGCAGCTTGACTTTTAATGAAAAACTGTTTTTT.

The V call is TRBV29-1, the J call TRBJ1-5; 10 nucleotides agree with TRBD1. The CDR3 extends over 18 amino acids. Germline lookup yields CDR1 SQVTM and CDR2 ANQGSEA. The V segment lost 4 bases and the J segment 1 base; nucleotides outside the gene matches: 13. As DNA, the CDR3 is TGCAGCGTTGGAAGACAGGGGGCGCCTTTGATGAGCAATCAGCCCCAGCATTTT. Amino acids: CSVGRQGAPLMSNQPQHF.

The gene calls are TRBV6-6 and TRBJ2-3; 9 positions match TRBD1. Trimming took 6 bases from V and 6 from J; bases not matched to a gene: 10. Germline CDR1 and CDR2: MNHNY and SVGAGI (reference sequence). The CDR3 covers 15 residues. CDR3 sequence (DNA): TGTGCCAGCAGCCGAAGGGACAGGGTACCGGATACGCAGTATTTT. As protein: CASSRRDRVPDTQYF.

The chain carries TRBV7-2 and TRBJ2-3; 9 nucleotides agree with TRBD1. Trimming took 5 bases from V and 4 from J; bases not matched to a gene: 4. The CDR3 runs 14 residues. Germline-derived CDR1 and CDR2 are SGHTA and FQGNSA. CDR3 nucleotide sequence: TGTGCCAGCAGCCTGGACAGGGGAGCAGATACGCAGTATTTT. The encoded protein is CASSLDRGADTQYF.

The chain has TRBV19 and TRBJ2-5, with TRBD1 matching 10 bases. Germline lookup yields CDR1 LNHDA and CDR2 SQIVND (reference sequence). CDR3 length: 13 amino acids. V lost 5 bases and J lost 5; bases outside the gene matches: 2. Written as DNA, the CDR3 is TGTGCCAGTAGTGACAGGGGGCTGGAGACCCAGTACTTC. As protein: CASSDRGLETQYF.

The V gene is TRBV28, the J gene TRBJ2-7; TRBD2 matches at 7 bases. With V trimmed by 5 bases and J by 6 bases, 10 bases remained unmatched. Germline CDR1 and CDR2: MDHEN and SYDVKM. The CDR3 contains 14 residues. The DNA of the CDR3 is TGTGCCAGCAGTATGTCCCGGGACTACGCCGAGCAGTACTTC. Its protein product is CASSMSRDYAEQYF.

The chain links TRBV10-3 to TRBJ2-7; D unresolved. Germline CDR1 and CDR2: ENHRY and SYGVKD. Between the trimmed V and J ends, which lost 3 bases and 4 bases, there was a span of 10 bases. The CDR3 contains 13 residues. Here the CDR3 DNA reads TGTGCCATCAGTGAAAACAGCCAGTACGAGCAGTACTTC. This sequence encodes CAISENSQYEQYF.